The present T cell receptor beta chain was sequenced within a study of control samples from healthy donors and cancer patients. This clone has more than one count but fewer than ten. Libraries were prepared by immunoSEQ multiplex PCR; TCRdb keeps only in-frame clonotypes and omits some of them. The table lists more than 75,000 clones, about 90% of them singletons. Trimming removed 7 bases from V and 0 bases from J, with 10 bases in between. Germline V gives CDR1 SGHRS, CDR2 YFSETQ. The CDR3 is 13 amino acids. This sequence joins TRBV5-1 and TRBJ1-1, with D tentatively TRBD1 (5 bases). Source material: PBMCs. This TCR was recovered from a woman aged 55-75 years with head and neck cancer. In DNA, the CDR3 is TGCGCCAGCGGGCAGGGTTTGAACACTGAAGCTTTCTTT. It yields the protein CASGQGLNTEAFF.